This T cell receptor (beta chain) is drawn from a study of T-cell reconstitution after alpha-beta-depleted transplantation in children. Unique molecular identifiers were used to barcode this TCRbeta library. One entry per CDR3 protein results from TCRdb running MiXCR on the PCR reads. The data show hundreds of thousands of distinct CDR3 sequences, with around 13% seen just once and around 0.79% held by the top ten. This clonotype has only a few counts. The sample here was PBMCs, taken before TCRalphabeta/CD19-depleted stem cell transplant. The receptor's source is a girl aged 2 to 10 with congenital amegakaryocytic thrombocytopenia, due to receive a stem cell transplant.

The CDR3 region has the DNA TGTGCCAGCAGTGGGGCCTTTGCGGGGAGTTACAATGAGCAGTTCTTC. Encoded protein: CASSGAFAGSYNEQFF. This rearrangement joins TRBV2 to TRBJ2-1; D perhaps matches TRBD2 (6 bases). Trimming pared 4 bases from V and 4 bases from J, leaving 17 bases between. The length of the CDR3 is 16 residues. From germline, CDR1 is SNHLY and CDR2 FYNNEI.